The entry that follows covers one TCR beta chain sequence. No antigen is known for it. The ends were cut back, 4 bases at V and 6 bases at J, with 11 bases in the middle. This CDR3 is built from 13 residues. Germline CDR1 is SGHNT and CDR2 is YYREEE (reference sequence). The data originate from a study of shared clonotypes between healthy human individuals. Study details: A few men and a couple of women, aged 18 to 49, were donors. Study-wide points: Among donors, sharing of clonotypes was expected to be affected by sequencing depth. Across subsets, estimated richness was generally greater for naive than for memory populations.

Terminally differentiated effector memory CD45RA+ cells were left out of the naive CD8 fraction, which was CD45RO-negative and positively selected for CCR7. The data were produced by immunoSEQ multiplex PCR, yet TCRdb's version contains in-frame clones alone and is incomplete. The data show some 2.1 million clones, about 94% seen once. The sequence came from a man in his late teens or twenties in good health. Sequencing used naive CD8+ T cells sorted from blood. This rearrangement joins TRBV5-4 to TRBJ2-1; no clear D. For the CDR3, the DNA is TGTGCCAGCAGCGCTGAAGGCGGCAATGAGCAGTTCTTC. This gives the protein CASSAEGGNEQFF. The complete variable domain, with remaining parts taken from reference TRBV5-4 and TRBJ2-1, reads ETGVTQSPTHLIKTRGQQVTLRCSSQSGHNTVSWYQQALGQGPQFIFQYYREEENGRGNFPPRFSGLQFPNYSSELNVNALELDDSALYLCASSAEGGNEQFFGPGTRLTVL.